This T cell receptor (beta chain) emerged from a study of cytomegalovirus exposure and HLA in healthy donors. Overall study findings and caveats: Reports state that TCR beta sequences accurately predicted most subjects' HLA-A and HLA-B alleles. Researchers counted roughly 150 TCR beta chains as cytomegalovirus-associated. Earlier results showed most TCR beta V segments being productive about 87% or about 30% of the time. Information on immune exposure was restricted to one variable (CMV serostatus).

PCR amplification relied on 60 Vbeta primers (plus 13 Jbeta primers). Clones were read by immunoSEQ multiplex PCR, and TCRdb kept only the in-frame ones, dropping some. The sample comprises more than 150,000 clones, 70% to 90% of which are singletons, and 2.3% rests with the top ten. V was pared by 2 bases and J by 1 base, with 5 bases between. The CDR3 has 13 residues. CDR1 MDHEN and CDR2 SYDVKM come from the germline V gene. This clone was counted a few times. Its target is not known. This chain links TRBV28 with TRBJ1-1; D unclear. The sequenced sample consisted of PBMCs. The receptor comes from a woman aged 18-35 years in good health and CMV-seronegative. The CDR3 DNA follows: TGTGCCAGCAGTTTAGTCAGGAACACTGAAGCTTTCTTT. Protein: CASSLVRNTEAFF.